The 13 T cell receptor beta chains below were found in one sample sequenced in a study of cytomegalovirus exposure and HLA in healthy donors. Primers included in the PCR were 60 Vbeta and 13 Jbeta primers. Assay: immunoSEQ multiplex PCR; the TCRdb copy retains only in-frame clones and omits some. Found here are 220,000 or so clones; the top ten clones hold around 1.1%. Input material: PBMCs. The receptor source for this set is a girl aged 2 to 10 in good health and CMV-seropositive.

J is TRBJ2-1 and V is TRBV5-4; possible D gene TRBD1, 5 bases. Germline V gives CDR1 SGHNT, CDR2 YYREEE (reference sequence). This CDR3 contains 16 residues. V was shortened by 0 bases and J by 1 base, with 11 bases between the two germline ends. The CDR3 region is CASSLGSGNSYNEQFF. For the CDR3, the DNA is TGTGCCAGCAGCTTGGGCTCAGGGAATTCCTACAATGAGCAGTTCTTC.

The chain links TRBV4-1 to TRBJ1-5; D remains unclear. This CDR3 is built from 13 residues. Germline V gives CDR1 MGHRA, CDR2 YSYEKL. Trimming shortened V by 4 bases and J by 7 bases, and 11 bases separated the two germline ends. CDR3 region: CASSREFQQPQHF. The CDR3, as DNA: TGCGCCAGCAGCCGGGAGTTTCAGCAGCCCCAGCATTTT.

The chain combines TRBV29-1 with TRBJ2-5, with 10 bases lining up with TRBD2. Germline V CDR1 and CDR2: SQVTM, ANQGSEA. This CDR3 spans 14 amino acids. Unmatched junction bases numbered 5, after V lost 6 bases and J lost 1 base. As DNA, the CDR3 is TGCAGCGTGGCACTAGCGGGGCGCCAAGAGACCCAGTACTTC. This gives the protein CSVALAGRQETQYF.

This rearrangement joins TRBV7-3 to TRBJ1-1; D gene uncertain. CDR3 length: 14 residues. Germline CDR1 SGHTA, CDR2 FQGTGA. V was trimmed by 2 bases and J by 1 base, leaving 8 bases between them. CDR3 DNA: TGTGCCAGCAGCTTAGGACGGGAGAACACTGAAGCTTTCTTT. Translation: CASSLGRENTEAFF.

The chain recombines TRBV5-1 with TRBJ2-7; 10 positions match TRBD1. V was pared by 4 bases and J by 6 bases, with 7 bases of the junction left unmatched. The CDR3 is 14 residues long. CDR1 and CDR2 (germline): SGHRS, YFSETQ. In nucleotides, the CDR3 is TGCGCCAGCAGCCTAAGGGACAGGGGAGGCGAGCAGTACTTC. Translated, it gives CASSLRDRGGEQYF.

This chain uses TRBV5-4 with TRBJ2-7; 14 positions agree with TRBD2. This CDR3 has 16 residues. The trim removed 2 bases at V and 3 bases at J, leaving 4 bases unmatched. CDR1 SGHNT and CDR2 YYREEE come from the germline V gene (reference sequence). The CDR3 DNA follows: TGTGCCAGCAGCTTAGGACTAGCGGGAGGAGTCTACGAGCAGTACTTC. Its protein product is CASSLGLAGGVYEQYF.

The chain links TRBV19 to TRBJ2-3; TRBD1 matches at 7 bases. V dropped 7 bases and J dropped 2; count of bases not matched to a gene: 6. Germline V gene lookup returns CDR1 LNHDA and CDR2 SQIVND (reference sequence). The CDR3 covers 14 residues. For the CDR3, the DNA is TGTGCCAGTACCCAAACAGGGGACACAGATACGCAGTATTTT. Its protein product is CASTQTGDTDTQYF.

The V call is TRBV5-1, the J call TRBJ2-3; D unresolved. This CDR3 has 15 residues. Germline assignment: CDR1 SGHRS and CDR2 YFSETQ. Deletions cut 3 bases from V and 0 bases from J, with 11 bases between. The CDR3 DNA reads as TGCGCCAGCAGCTCCGACTTGCCTAGCACAGATACGCAGTATTTT. Its protein product is CASSSDLPSTDTQYF.

The chain employs TRBV29-1 and TRBJ1-2, with a possible D match to TRBD1 (5 bases). The CDR3 sequence is 13 residues long. Germline V lookup: CDR1 SQVTM, CDR2 ANQGSEA. V lost 6 bases and J lost 2, with 13 bases in between. CDR3 sequence: CSVPTRVNYGYTF. The CDR3 DNA follows: TGCAGCGTCCCCACCAGGGTGAACTATGGCTACACCTTC.

The chain carries TRBV6-6 and TRBJ1-3; perhaps TRBD1 as D (5 bases). V lost 7 bases, J lost 3 bases, and 10 bases lay in between. Germline CDR1 is MNHNY and CDR2 is SVGAGI (reference sequence). The CDR3 runs to 13 residues. Here the CDR3 reads CASILDSGNTIYF. The CDR3 DNA follows: TGTGCCAGCATCCTCGACAGTGGAAACACCATATATTTT.

The chain recombines TRBV19 with TRBJ2-3; 7 nucleotides align to TRBD2. Germline V gene sequence: CDR1 LNHDA, CDR2 SQIVND (reference sequence). The CDR3 covers 10 residues. The junction had 0 bases not matched to a gene; V was cut back by 9 bases and J by 6 bases. DNA of the CDR3: TGTGCCAGGACTAGCGATACGCAGTATTTT. This codes for CARTSDTQYF. Looking up the rest from reference TRBV19 and TRBJ2-3 gives the full variable domain: DGGITQSPKYLFRKEGQNVTLSCEQNLNHDAMYWYRQDPGQGLRLIYYSQIVNDFQKGDIAEGYSVSREKKESFPLTVTSAQKNPTAFYLCARTSDTQYFGPGTRLTVL.

This chain uses TRBV28 with TRBJ2-7; D might be TRBD1 (6 bases). Between the trimmed V and J ends, which lost 11 bases and 7 bases, there was a span of 21 bases. The CDR3 totals 13 residues. The germline V gene encodes CDR1 MDHEN and CDR2 SYDVKM. This CDR3 is CAPPTRTVGEQYF. The CDR3 coding sequence is TGTGCCCCCCCTACCCGGACAGTGGGAGAGCAGTACTTC.

V usage is TRBV19 and J usage is TRBJ2-5, with D hard to call. The CDR3 has 14 amino acids. The V end lost 1 base, the J end lost 1 base, and 7 bases lay between the germline ends. The germline V gene encodes CDR1 LNHDA and CDR2 SQIVND (reference sequence). CDR3 coding DNA: TGTGCCAGTAGTATAGGAGCGCCCCAAGAGACCCAGTACTTC. Its translation: CASSIGAPQETQYF.